This entry lists 13 T cell receptor beta chains sequenced from one sample in a study of beta chain features in type 1 diabetes. Expressed TCRB transcripts got sequenced, as all isolated RNA was reverse transcribed. Data came from immunoSEQ multiplex PCR; TCRdb stores just in-frame clones and leaves some out. The sample shows 200,000 to 300,000 clones, around 68% of them seen only once. Sample: naive CD4+ T cells from blood. These receptor sequences come from a man in his thirties or forties in good health.

The chain recombines TRBV1 with TRBJ2-1; the D call of TRBD2 is as the table states it, not checked on the DNA. TRBV1 constitutes a pseudogene. The CDR3 length is 15 residues. The CDR3 sequence: CTSTGGASPYNEQFF. As DNA, the CDR3 is TGCACCAGCACCGGGGGGGCCTCCCCTTACAATGAGCAGTTCTTC.

This clone was seen once. The chain couples TRBV30 to TRBJ1-6; D not resolved. Germline loops: CDR1 GTSNPN, CDR2 SVGIG (reference sequence). V lost 4 bases, J lost 0 bases, and 10 bases lay in between. This CDR3 region has 15 residues. CDR3 coding DNA: TGTGCCTGGATCAGCGGAAGCTCCTATAATTCACCCCTCCACTTT. It is translated as CAWISGSSYNSPLHF.

This clone was picked up one time. The rearrangement joins TRBV20-1 to TRBJ2-5; D gene unclear. The germline V gene encodes CDR1 DFQATT and CDR2 SNEGSKA (reference sequence). The V end was cut by 1 base, the J end by 4 bases, with 4 bases between. This CDR3 has 11 amino acids. The CDR3 here is CSARGPETQYF. DNA for the CDR3: TGCAGTGCTAGAGGGCCAGAGACCCAGTACTTC.

This rearrangement joins TRBV30 to TRBJ2-3, with no clear D. V was pared by 0 bases and J by 0 bases, with 7 bases between. CDR1 GTSNPN and CDR2 SVGIG come from the germline V gene (reference sequence). This CDR3 is 14 amino acids long. The chain's CDR3 is CAWSVIGSTDTQYF. CDR3 DNA sequence: TGTGCCTGGAGTGTAATCGGTAGCACAGATACGCAGTATTTT.

The chain uses TRBV30 and TRBJ1-2, with D hard to call. The V and J ends lost 2 bases and 3 bases respectively, with 10 bases between them. The V gene's germline CDR1 is GTSNPN and CDR2 SVGIG (reference sequence). The CDR3 extends over 13 amino acids. The CDR3: CAWSRGSYYGYTF. CDR3 in DNA: TGTGCCTGGAGTCGGGGTTCGTACTATGGCTACACCTTC.

This chain joins TRBV9 and TRBJ2-1; the match to TRBD2 covers 11 bases. In germline, CDR1 is SGDLS, CDR2 YYNGEE. V lost 3 bases and J lost 5; bases outside the gene matches: 4. The CDR3 sequence is 15 residues long. The CDR3 DNA sequence: TGTGCCAGCAGCGCAAGACTAGCGGGAAACAATGAGCAGTTCTTC. This translates into CASSARLAGNNEQFF. The whole variable domain, remainder taken from reference TRBV9 and TRBJ2-1, is DSGVTQTPKHLITATGQRVTLRCSPRSGDLSVYWYQQSLDQGLQFLIQYYNGEERAKGNILERFSAQQFPDLHSELNLSSLELGDSALYFCASSARLAGNNEQFFGPGTRLTVL.

The chain links TRBV14 to TRBJ2-5, with D possibly matching TRBD2 (5 bases). This CDR3 region has 12 residues. Germline CDR1 is SGHDN and CDR2 is FVKESK. V shed 4 bases and J shed 4 bases, with 7 bases lying between them. The CDR3 DNA reads TGTGCCAGCAGCCCCCGGGGAGAGACCCAGTACTTC. Protein product: CASSPRGETQYF. The whole variable domain, filled in from reference TRBV14 and TRBJ2-5, reads EAGVTQFPSHSVIEKGQTVTLRCDPISGHDNLYWYRRVMGKEIKFLLHFVKESKQDESGMPNNRFLAERTGGTYSTLKVQPAELEDSGVYFCASSPRGETQYFGPGTRLLVL.

This chain links TRBV7-9 with TRBJ2-7; the D gene is possibly TRBD1 (5 bases). In germline, CDR1 is SEHNR, CDR2 FQNEAQ (reference sequence). The V and J ends lost 2 bases and 5 bases respectively, with 13 bases between them. The CDR3 totals 14 residues. CDR3 in amino acids: CASSLSLFRDEQYF. CDR3 bases: TGTGCCAGCAGCTTATCTCTGTTCAGGGACGAGCAGTACTTC.

The chain couples TRBV30 to TRBJ2-7, with D uncertain. CDR3 length: 11 residues. V lost 2 bases and J lost 5, with 7 bases in between. Per germline, CDR1 GTSNPN and CDR2 SVGIG (reference sequence). The CDR3 is CAWSSENEQYF. CDR3 nucleotide sequence: TGTGCCTGGAGTTCGGAAAACGAGCAGTACTTC. Looking up the rest from reference TRBV30 and TRBJ2-7 gives the full variable domain: SQTIHQWPATLVQPVGSPLSLECTVEGTSNPNLYWYRQAAGRGLQLLFYSVGIGQISSEVPQNLSASRPQDRQFILSSKKLLLSDSGFYLCAWSSENEQYFGPGTRLTVT.

V usage is TRBV29-1 and J usage is TRBJ1-5, with 7 nucleotides matching TRBD1. This CDR3 is 13 amino acids long. The germline V gene encodes CDR1 SQVTM and CDR2 ANQGSEA. The junction had 5 bases not matched to a gene; V was cut back by 6 bases and J by 3 bases. CDR3 sequence (DNA): TGCAGCGTGAAAACAGGGGACAATCAGCCCCAGCATTTT. Translated: CSVKTGDNQPQHF.

The rearrangement uses TRBV4-3 and TRBJ2-2; no clear D gene. The CDR3 is made up of 12 amino acids. Germline CDR1 and CDR2: LGHNA and YSLEER. The V gene lost 6 bases and the J gene lost 4 bases, with 6 bases spanning the gap. The CDR3 DNA reads TGCGCCAGCAGTGTGGTCACCGGGGAGCTGTTTTTT. Translated: CASSVVTGELFF.

The table lists this clone with a count of one. V and J are TRBV30 and TRBJ2-2, with no clear D. This CDR3 is built from 14 residues. Germline V CDR1 and CDR2: GTSNPN, SVGIG (reference sequence). V lost 2 bases and J lost 3, with 10 bases in between. CDR3 nucleotides: TGTGCCTGGAGTTTAGGGCCGGACACCGGGGAGCTGTTTTTT. Translated: CAWSLGPDTGELFF.

This chain uses TRBV29-1 with TRBJ2-1; TRBD2 agrees at 7 bases. The CDR3 extends over 13 amino acids. CDR1 and CDR2 (germline): SQVTM, ANQGSEA. The trim removed 3 bases at V and 7 bases at J, leaving 6 bases unmatched. The DNA of the CDR3 is TGCAGCGTTGAGACTAGCATTGGAAATGAGCAGTTCTTC. Its translation is CSVETSIGNEQFF.